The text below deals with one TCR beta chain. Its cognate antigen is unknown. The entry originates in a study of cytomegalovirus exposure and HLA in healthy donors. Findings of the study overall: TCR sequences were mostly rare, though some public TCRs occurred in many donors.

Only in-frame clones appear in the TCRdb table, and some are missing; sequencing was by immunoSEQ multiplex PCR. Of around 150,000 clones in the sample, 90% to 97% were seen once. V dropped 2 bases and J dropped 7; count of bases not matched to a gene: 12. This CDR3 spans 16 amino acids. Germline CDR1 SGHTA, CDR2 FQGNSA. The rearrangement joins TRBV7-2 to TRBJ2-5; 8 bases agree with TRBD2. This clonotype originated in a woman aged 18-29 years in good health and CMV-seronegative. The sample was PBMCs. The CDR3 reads CASSLSSGVGRGTQYF. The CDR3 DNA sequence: TGTGCCAGCAGCTTAAGTAGCGGGGTTGGTCGGGGGACCCAGTACTTC.